Listed below are T cell receptor beta chains from one sample, sequenced in a study of shared clonotypes between healthy human individuals. TCRdb's copy holds only in-frame clones and misses some; the assay was immunoSEQ multiplex PCR. The table shows 2 million to 2.5 million clones, with almost 96% occurring only once. Sequenced: naive CD4+ T cells sorted from blood. The receptors come from a man younger than 30 in good health. CDR3s include the opening cysteine and the closing phenylalanine or tryptophan. D genes are given only for firm matches. Rows give clone size only sometimes, using once, few, many, or a class for an expanded clone.

V gene	J gene	clone size	D gene	CDR3 protein	CDR3 DNA
TRBV7-9	TRBJ2-3	-	TRBD1	CASSFRGTGETDTQYF	TGTGCCAGCAGCTTCCGAGGGACAGGGGAAACAGATACGCAGTATTTT
TRBV6-5	TRBJ2-6	few	-	CASSYGSGANVLTF	TGTGCCAGCAGTTACGGCTCTGGGGCCAACGTCCTGACTTTC
TRBV28	TRBJ2-7	-	TRBD1	CASSPGQGADEQYF	TGTGCCAGCAGCCCTGGACAGGGGGCTGACGAGCAGTACTTC
TRBV18	TRBJ2-3	once	TRBD1	CASSPQQGPDTQYF	TGTGCCAGCTCACCACAACAGGGGCCAGATACGCAGTATTTT
TRBV30	TRBJ1-1	-	TRBD1	CAWSVTSTGTAEAFF	TGTGCCTGGAGTGTCACTTCGACAGGGACGGCTGAAGCTTTCTTT
TRBV29-1	TRBJ2-3	-	TRBD2	CSVVRSGKVDTQYF	TGCAGCGTTGTTAGGAGCGGGAAAGTAGATACGCAGTATTTT
TRBV18	TRBJ2-3	-	-	CASSRAGDTQYF	TGTGCCAGCTCACGAGCGGGAGATACGCAGTATTTT
TRBV5-4	TRBJ2-7	-	-	CASSISSGPRGEQYF	TGTGCCAGCAGCATATCTAGCGGCCCCAGGGGGGAGCAGTACTTC
TRBV30	TRBJ2-1	-	-	CAWSPIFALSSYNEQFF	TGTGCCTGGAGCCCCATATTTGCGCTTAGCTCCTACAATGAGCAGTTCTTC
TRBV30	TRBJ2-2	-	-	CAWSLLAHLNTGELFF	TGTGCCTGGAGTCTCCTTGCACACCTGAACACCGGGGAGCTGTTTTTT
TRBV2	TRBJ2-7	-	TRBD2	CASSSPPGLAGVVPYEQYF	TGTGCCAGCAGCTCCCCCCCGGGACTAGCGGGAGTCGTCCCCTACGAGCAGTACTTC
TRBV2	TRBJ2-2	-	-	CASSRGRNTGELFF	TGTGCCAGCAGCAGGGGCCGGAACACCGGGGAGCTGTTTTTT
TRBV5-4	TRBJ1-1	-	-	CASSDIGGATEAFF	TGTGCCAGCAGTGATATAGGGGGGGCCACTGAAGCTTTCTTT
TRBV5-1	TRBJ2-3	-	-	CASSLGGSTDTQYF	TGCGCCAGCAGCTTGGGGGGGTCCACAGATACGCAGTATTTT
TRBV6-5	TRBJ2-1	-	TRBD2	CASGRDYYNEQFF	TGTGCCAGCGGGAGGGACTACTACAATGAGCAGTTCTTC
TRBV28	TRBJ2-5	once	TRBD2	CASLTSGGNGETQYF	TGTGCCAGTCTTACTAGCGGGGGTAACGGTGAGACCCAGTACTTC
TRBV10-3	TRBJ2-2	-	-	CAFRKDLNTGELFF	TGTGCCTTCCGGAAGGACCTGAACACCGGGGAGCTGTTTTTT
TRBV27	TRBJ1-1	-	-	CASRSGGKNTEAFF	TGTGCCAGCCGCTCGGGAGGGAAGAACACTGAAGCTTTCTTT
TRBV7-2	TRBJ2-7	-	TRBD2	CASSPLRGGSYEQYF	TGTGCCAGCAGCCCCCTCCGGGGGGGGTCCTACGAGCAGTACTTC
TRBV7-2	TRBJ2-7	-	-	CASSLARGYEQYF	TGTGCCAGCAGCTTAGCCCGAGGCTACGAGCAGTACTTC
TRBV9	TRBJ1-1	-	TRBD1	CASSVLGQVTEAFF	TGTGCCAGCAGCGTCCTCGGACAGGTCACTGAAGCTTTCTTT
TRBV11-2	TRBJ1-1	once	-	CASSPGVSQNTEAFF	TGTGCCAGCAGTCCAGGGGTGTCTCAGAACACTGAAGCTTTCTTT
TRBV10-1	TRBJ2-1	-	TRBD1	CASAQGVYNEQFF	TGCGCCAGCGCCCAGGGGGTATACAATGAGCAGTTCTTC
TRBV29-1	TRBJ1-2	few	TRBD1	CSVEGGQGFYGYTF	TGCAGCGTTGAGGGGGGACAGGGCTTCTATGGCTACACCTTC
TRBV18	TRBJ2-5	-	TRBD1	CASSSRTGFTETQYF	TGTGCCAGCTCATCCAGGACAGGGTTCACGGAGACCCAGTACTTC
TRBV9	TRBJ1-2	-	TRBD1	CASSAHGQGDYGYTF	TGTGCCAGCAGCGCTCATGGACAGGGGGATTATGGCTACACCTTC
TRBV10-3	TRBJ2-2	-	-	CAISESAGKAGELFF	TGTGCCATCAGTGAGTCTGCAGGGAAGGCCGGGGAGCTGTTTTTT
TRBV9	TRBJ2-3	once	-	CASSLQGAGTDTQYF	TGTGCCAGCAGCTTACAGGGAGCGGGCACAGATACGCAGTATTTT
TRBV27	TRBJ1-6	-	-	CASSLEVRDSPLHF	TGTGCCAGCAGTTTGGAGGTTCGGGATTCACCCCTCCACTTT
TRBV5-1	TRBJ2-7	-	-	CASSLDRSGLSEQYF	TGCGCCAGCAGCTTGGACAGAAGCGGGCTTAGCGAGCAGTACTTC
TRBV5-4	TRBJ1-3	-	TRBD1	CASSAGGQGSWGNTIYF	TGTGCCAGCAGCGCGGGGGGACAGGGTTCGTGGGGAAACACCATATATTTT
TRBV2	TRBJ2-7	-	TRBD1	CASKAPGGPYEQYF	TGTGCCAGCAAGGCCCCAGGGGGCCCCTACGAGCAGTACTTC
TRBV6-6	TRBJ1-5	-	TRBD1	CASGPGTGGRGQPQHF	TGTGCCAGCGGGCCCGGGACAGGGGGCAGAGGTCAGCCCCAGCATTTT
TRBV4-1	TRBJ2-5	-	TRBD2	CASSQASGGFGGQETQYF	TGCGCCAGCAGCCAAGCTTCGGGAGGTTTCGGAGGGCAAGAGACCCAGTACTTC
TRBV5-1	TRBJ2-5	-	TRBD2	CASSLASGREETQYF	TGCGCCAGCAGCTTGGCTAGCGGGAGGGAAGAGACCCAGTACTTC
TRBV6-6	TRBJ1-5	-	-	CASSPSGTNPQHF	TGTGCCAGCAGCCCCTCTGGGACAAATCCCCAGCATTTT
TRBV5-1	TRBJ2-7	-	TRBD2	CASSLGGSSSYEQYF	TGCGCCAGCAGCTTAGGCGGGAGTTCCTCCTACGAGCAGTACTTC
TRBV7-9	TRBJ2-7	-	-	CASSLVQIYEQYF	TGTGCCAGCAGCTTAGTGCAGATCTACGAGCAGTACTTC
TRBV5-8	TRBJ2-3	-	-	CASSLRLDLDTDTQYF	TGTGCCAGCAGCCTTAGACTAGACCTTGACACAGATACGCAGTATTTT
TRBV18	TRBJ2-3	-	TRBD2	CASSSRLAASTDTQYF	TGTGCCAGCTCATCGCGACTAGCAGCTAGCACAGATACGCAGTATTTT
TRBV5-4	TRBJ2-5	-	-	CASSLEGLGETQYF	TGTGCCAGCAGCTTGGAGGGGCTTGGGGAGACCCAGTACTTC
TRBV25-1	TRBJ1-6	few	TRBD1	CASRETGSYNSPLHF	TGTGCCAGCAGGGAGACAGGGAGCTATAATTCACCCCTCCACTTT
TRBV20-1	TRBJ2-7	-	-	CSAFSDYEQYF	TGCAGTGCTTTCAGTGATTACGAGCAGTACTTC
TRBV21-1	TRBJ1-6	-	-	CASSRQAKASRQNSPLHF	TGTGCCAGCAGCCGACAGGCAAAAGCAAGTAGGCAGAATTCACCCCTCCACTTT
TRBV4-3	TRBJ1-4	-	TRBD1	CASSQDPQGAGEKLFF	TGCGCCAGCAGCCAAGATCCCCAGGGGGCGGGTGAAAAACTGTTTTTT
TRBV11-2	TRBJ2-5	-	TRBD1	CASRVKGQGQETQYF	TGTGCCAGCAGGGTAAAAGGACAGGGCCAAGAGACCCAGTACTTC
TRBV2	TRBJ2-3	-	-	CASSGWAGTDTQYF	TGTGCCAGCAGTGGGTGGGCCGGCACAGATACGCAGTATTTT
TRBV10-1	TRBJ1-4	-	-	CASSESARREKLFF	TGCGCCAGCAGTGAGTCAGCGCGACGAGAAAAACTGTTTTTT
TRBV6-5	TRBJ2-1	-	TRBD1	CASSWGQGYYNEQFF	TGTGCCAGCAGTTGGGGACAGGGGTATTACAATGAGCAGTTCTTC
TRBV10-1	TRBJ2-1	-	TRBD2	CASSDTSGRALFGNEQFF	TGCGCCAGCAGTGACACTAGCGGGAGGGCCCTCTTTGGGAATGAGCAGTTCTTC
TRBV28	TRBJ1-5	-	-	CASSGVNQPQHF	TGTGCCAGCAGCGGGGTCAATCAGCCCCAGCATTTT